The 6 T cell receptor beta chains in this list originate from one sample, sequenced in a study of breast tumors, draining lymph nodes, adjacent tissues. A single record per CDR3 protein comes from TCRdb applying MiXCR to the multiplex PCR reads. Of 140,000 to 150,000 distinct CDR3 sequences in the sample, 30% to 35% were seen once. Samples came from axillary lymph nodes draining the breast cancer. The sequencing sample was made of axillary lymph node tissue. The receptors come from a female donor with breast cancer. Some clones in this sample may be carry-over from other donors' samples.

This clonotype has a count of ten or more. A read error is possible here, since a much larger clone lies one base away. J is TRBJ2-7 and V is TRBV20-1; 7 positions match TRBD2. The ends lost 7 bases at V and 2 bases at J; junction bases unmatched: 14. Germline loops: CDR1 DFQATT, CDR2 SNEGSKA (reference sequence). CDR3 length equals 15 residues. Written as DNA, the CDR3 is TGCAGTGTCCCGACACCGGGGAGGGACCCCTACGAGCAGTACTTC. Its translation is CSVPTPGRDPYEQYF.

This clonotype was seen repeatedly, ten times or more. The rearrangement uses TRBV2 and TRBJ1-2; D remains ambiguous. The CDR3 contains 14 residues. Germline CDR1 and CDR2: SNHLY and FYNNEI. The ends were cut back, 6 bases at V and 5 bases at J, with 16 bases in the middle. CDR3 sequence: CASSLRFAQYGYTF. The CDR3 DNA follows: TGTGCCAGCAGCCTAAGGTTTGCGCAATATGGCTACACCTTC.

This clonotype was recorded many times. This sequence joins TRBV20-1 and TRBJ1-6; D is uncertain. The CDR3 is made up of 13 amino acids. The germline V gene encodes CDR1 DFQATT and CDR2 SNEGSKA (reference sequence). Trimming stripped 1 base from V and 5 bases from J, with 6 bases between. CDR3 amino acids: CSARVSNNSPLHF. The CDR3 DNA follows: TGCAGTGCTAGAGTCAGCAATAATTCACCCCTCCACTTT.

This clonotype has ten or more counts. The V gene is TRBV6-4, the J gene TRBJ2-3; TRBD2 might be the D (6 bases). The CDR3 runs to 14 residues. With 2 bases removed from V and 5 bases from J, the gap between germline ends came to 11 bases. Germline V CDR1 and CDR2: MRHNA, SNTAGT. The CDR3 bases are TGTGCCAGCAGTGACAGGGGAGGAATAGATACGCAGTATTTT. Translated: CASSDRGGIDTQYF.

This clonotype has more than one count but fewer than ten. One end of the junction does not line up with germline, which may come from a read error. The chain couples TRBV6-5 to TRBJ2-1; D gene ambiguous. The CDR3 is 14 residues long. Germline V lookup: CDR1 MNHEY, CDR2 SVGAGI. CDR3 DNA sequence: TGTGCCAGCAGTCACTCGAACCGATACAATGAGCAGTTCTTC. This codes for CASSHSNRYNEQFF.

This clonotype was observed at least ten times. The rearrangement uses TRBV18 and TRBJ2-7; either TRBD1 or TRBD2 may supply D (5 bases each). V was clipped by 3 bases and J by 4 bases, with 16 bases between them. Looked up from germline, CDR1 is KGHSH and CDR2 is LQKENI. The CDR3 runs 15 residues. The CDR3 protein is CASSPSGSRGYEQYF. The CDR3, as DNA: TGTGCCAGCTCACCGTCAGGGTCGCGCGGGTACGAGCAGTACTTC.